The 30 T cell receptor beta chains in this list originate from one sample, sequenced in a study of cytomegalovirus exposure and HLA in healthy donors. PCR employed 60 Vbeta and 13 Jbeta primers. TCRdb keeps only in-frame clones here, not all; method: immunoSEQ multiplex PCR. In the table there are about 130,000 clones, around 72% of which are singletons. Sequencing input: PBMCs. These receptors all come from a human donor in good health.

This clone was recorded only once. The chain uses TRBV5-6 and TRBJ2-3; 12 bases match TRBD2. This CDR3 comprises 17 residues. Germline V gene sequence: CDR1 SGHDT, CDR2 YYEEEE. After removal of 1 base from V and 4 bases from J, the junction contained 7 bases not matched to a gene. The CDR3 coding sequence is TGTGCCAGCAGCTTGAGGAAGACTAGCGGGAGTTCAGATACGCAGTATTTT. Protein: CASSLRKTSGSSDTQYF.

The rearrangement joins TRBV6-5 to TRBJ1-5, with no clear D. CDR1 is MNHEY and CDR2 is SVGAGI in the germline V gene. V shed 0 bases and J shed 3 bases, with 9 bases lying between them. The CDR3 has 15 residues. Here the CDR3 DNA reads TGTGCCAGCAGTTACTCGGGCGGGTCCAATCAGCCCCAGCATTTT. Its translation is CASSYSGGSNQPQHF.

V and J are TRBV19 and TRBJ2-7; 11 nucleotides agree with TRBD2. Losses at the gene ends were 3 bases for V and 6 bases for J; bases not matched to a gene: 4. In germline, CDR1 is LNHDA, CDR2 SQIVND (reference sequence). The CDR3 is made up of 14 amino acids. The CDR3 is CASSIPGLAAEQYF. The CDR3 bases are TGTGCCAGTAGTATCCCGGGACTAGCGGCCGAGCAGTACTTC.

V is TRBV6-1 and J is TRBJ2-7; possibly TRBD1 for D (5 bases). This CDR3 spans 12 amino acids. V lost 3 bases and J lost 4, with 7 bases in between. Germline CDR1 and CDR2: MNHNS and SASEGT. CDR3: CASSETVYEQYF. The DNA for the CDR3 is TGTGCCAGCAGTGAGACAGTTTACGAGCAGTACTTC.

V is TRBV6-6 and J is TRBJ2-7, with a weak D call TRBD1 (6 bases). Germline loops: CDR1 MNHNY, CDR2 SVGAGI (reference sequence). The CDR3 spans 15 residues. Trimming cost V 0 bases and J 1 base, with 10 bases left between them. CDR3 DNA sequence: TGTGCCAGCAGTTACTCAGGACAGCTTTCCTACGAGCAGTACTTC. Amino acids: CASSYSGQLSYEQYF.

The V and J genes are TRBV27 and TRBJ2-1; 8 bases align to TRBD2. From germline, CDR1 is MNHEY and CDR2 SMNVEV (reference sequence). Losses at the gene ends were 6 bases for V and 8 bases for J; bases not matched to a gene: 18. The CDR3 is 17 amino acids. CDR3 sequence (DNA): TGTGCCAGCAGGCCGCCGTGGGCGGGGGGCGGGGTGGATGAGCAGTTCTTC. Its protein product is CASRPPWAGGGVDEQFF.

This clone has just one count. V usage is TRBV6-5 and J usage is TRBJ2-3; D not certain. The V and J ends lost 0 bases and 6 bases respectively, with 10 bases between them. Looked up from germline, CDR1 is MNHEY and CDR2 is SVGAGI. This CDR3 is built from 14 residues. CDR3 sequence: CASSYSGKSDTQYF. The CDR3 DNA sequence: TGTGCCAGCAGTTACTCGGGCAAATCGGATACGCAGTATTTT.

The chain recombines TRBV4-3 with TRBJ2-1; 9 bases map to TRBD1. The CDR3 is made up of 15 amino acids. V was pared by 3 bases and J by 7 bases, with 7 bases of the junction left unmatched. Germline V gives CDR1 LGHNA, CDR2 YSLEER. CDR3 coding DNA: TGCGCCAGCAGCCAGGAGGGACAGGGCTTAAATGAGCAGTTCTTC. Translation gives CASSQEGQGLNEQFF.

The chain couples TRBV7-9 to TRBJ2-7, with a possible D match to TRBD2 (6 bases). The CDR3 spans 13 residues. V was trimmed by 9 bases and J by 3 bases, leaving 15 bases between them. Germline-derived CDR1 and CDR2 are SEHNR and FQNEAQ (reference sequence). CDR3 bases: TGTGCCAGTGGTTTAGCGGACCTCTACGAGCAGTACTTC. Translating gives CASGLADLYEQYF.

The chain has TRBV6-1 and TRBJ1-3; 8 nucleotides match TRBD1. The V gene's germline CDR1 is MNHNS and CDR2 SASEGT. This CDR3 is 17 amino acids long. The trim removed 2 bases at V and 1 base at J, leaving 7 bases unmatched. Written as DNA, the CDR3 is TGTGCCAGCAGTGAATTCACAGGGGGTTATTCTGGAAACACCATATATTTT. Its protein product is CASSEFTGGYSGNTIYF.

This chain links TRBV9 with TRBJ2-3, with D perhaps TRBD2 (6 bases). V lost 4 bases and J lost 5, with 8 bases in between. The CDR3 contains 12 residues. CDR1 and CDR2 (germline): SGDLS, YYNGEE. CDR3 nucleotide sequence: TGTGCCAGCAGCTTCGGGGGAGATACGCAGTATTTT. Amino acids: CASSFGGDTQYF.

This chain connects TRBV2 to TRBJ2-7, with 10 positions matching TRBD2. J was trimmed by 2 bases and V by 8 bases; bases with no gene match: 6. The CDR3 is 14 amino acids. CDR1 and CDR2 from the germline V gene are SNHLY and FYNNEI. The CDR3 nucleotides read TGTGCCAGCGGAGGACTAGCGGTTCCCTACGAGCAGTACTTC. Encoded protein: CASGGLAVPYEQYF.

The genes are TRBV4-1 and TRBJ2-1, with 8 bases identical to TRBD2. J gave up 7 bases and V 4 bases, and 12 bases lay outside the gene matches. Germline V gives CDR1 MGHRA, CDR2 YSYEKL. This CDR3 spans 16 amino acids. This CDR3 is CASSRLGGALRNEQFF. DNA for the CDR3: TGCGCCAGCAGCCGCCTCGGGGGGGCCTTAAGGAATGAGCAGTTCTTC.

The V gene is TRBV7-2, the J gene TRBJ2-1; a possible D gene is TRBD1 (6 bases). Germline CDR1 SGHTA, CDR2 FQGNSA. Trimming shortened V by 2 bases and J by 9 bases, and 26 bases separated the two germline ends. This CDR3 spans 18 amino acids. The CDR3 DNA reads TGTGCCAGCAGCTTACTCTGGAGTGGGGGCTCCAGAGCCCTTGAGCAGTTCTTC. This gives the protein CASSLLWSGGSRALEQFF.

Of note for this clone: A read error may produce the germline difference seen at one junction end. CDR3 sequence reads: CSSSPRGLRNTEAFF. The CDR3 nucleotides read TGTTCCAGCAGCCCCCGCGGGCTAAGGAACACTGAAGCTTTCTTT. The chain employs TRBV7-9 and TRBJ1-1; D is uncertain. Germline V gene sequence: CDR1 SEHNR, CDR2 FQNEAQ (reference sequence). The CDR3 contains 15 residues.

DNA for the CDR3: TGTGCCAGCAGCAAAGAACACAGGGGCTCTGGAAACACCATATATTTT. It specifies CASSKEHRGSGNTIYF. The V and J genes are TRBV21-1 and TRBJ1-3; the DNA was not compared with TRBD1, the D call given in the table. TRBV21-1 is listed as a pseudogene. This CDR3 comprises 16 residues.

This clone has only a few counts. The chain recombines TRBV30 with TRBJ1-2; D uncertain. From germline, CDR1 is GTSNPN and CDR2 SVGIG (reference sequence). This CDR3 comprises 13 residues. V lost 0 bases and J lost 2, with 7 bases in between. The CDR3: CAWSVSGNYGYTF. The CDR3 DNA is TGTGCCTGGAGTGTATCCGGGAACTATGGCTACACCTTC.

The chain uses TRBV11-3 and TRBJ2-1; 8 bases align to TRBD1. Germline V gives CDR1 SGHNT, CDR2 YENEEA. The J segment lost 9 bases and the V segment lost 1 base, leaving 11 bases of the junction unmatched. This CDR3 region has 16 residues. The CDR3: CASSLGHLAGGPEQFF. The DNA of the CDR3 is TGTGCCAGCAGCTTAGGACACCTAGCAGGGGGCCCTGAGCAGTTCTTC.

Remarks on this clone: At one end, the junction sequence differs from germline, possibly due to a read error. J is TRBJ1-4 and V is TRBV7-9; 8 nucleotides align to TRBD1. The germline CDR1 and CDR2 sequences are SEHNR and FQNEAQ (reference sequence). There are 16 residues in the CDR3. CDR3: CSSSWGQANLGEKLFF. Here the CDR3 DNA reads TGTTCCAGCAGCTGGGGACAGGCCAACTTGGGGGAAAAACTGTTTTTT. The whole variable domain, remainder taken from reference TRBV7-9 and TRBJ1-4, is DTGVSQNPRHKITKRGQNVTFRCDPISEHNRLYWYRQTLGQGPEFLTYFQNEAQLEKSRLLSDRFSAERPKGSFSTLEIQRTEQGDSAMYLCSSSWGQANLGEKLFFGSGTQLSVL.

The genes are TRBV6-1 and TRBJ1-6, with D perhaps matching TRBD1 (6 bases). The germline gives CDR1 MNHNS, CDR2 SASEGT. Trimming removed 7 bases at V and 8 bases at J, with 15 bases between. The CDR3 spans 14 residues. The DNA for the CDR3 is TGTGCCAGCACTCCGCGGGGGGCGTATTCACCCCTCCACTTT. This encodes CASTPRGAYSPLHF.

The chain recombines TRBV5-4 with TRBJ1-5; D is possibly TRBD1 (6 bases). V was clipped by 0 bases and J by 4 bases, with 11 bases between them. The germline gives CDR1 SGHNT, CDR2 YYREEE (reference sequence). The CDR3 sequence is 15 residues long. This chain's CDR3 is CASSLDGGRNQPQHF. In DNA form, the CDR3 reads TGTGCCAGCAGCTTGGACGGGGGGCGAAATCAGCCCCAGCATTTT.

The rearrangement uses TRBV30 and TRBJ1-4; TRBD1 matches 12 bases. Trimming cost V 5 bases and J 6 bases; bases outside gene matches: 7. This CDR3 is 15 amino acids long. Germline V lookup: CDR1 GTSNPN, CDR2 SVGIG (reference sequence). CDR3 coding DNA: TGTGCCTGGGTCCGGGACAGGGGGCGGCATGAAAAACTGTTTTTT. Residues: CAWVRDRGRHEKLFF.

The CDR3 DNA sequence: TGCGCCAGCAGCTTGCAGAGGCCTAGCGGGACAATGTACAATGAGCAGTTCTTC. Its translation: CASSLQRPSGTMYNEQFF. The chain joins TRBV5-1 to TRBJ2-1; 9 nucleotides agree with TRBD2. The germline CDR1 and CDR2 sequences are SGHRS and YFSETQ. CDR3 length: 18 amino acids. V dropped 1 base and J dropped 4; count of bases not matched to a gene: 12.

This sequence joins TRBV7-2 and TRBJ1-1, with D possibly being TRBD1 (5 bases). This CDR3 contains 15 residues. Germline V gives CDR1 SGHTA, CDR2 FQGNSA. Trimming pared 1 base from V and 0 bases from J, leaving 9 bases between. The CDR3 protein is CASSLVGALNTEAFF. The CDR3 nucleotides read TGTGCCAGCAGCTTAGTTGGGGCCTTGAACACTGAAGCTTTCTTT. Supplemented by reference TRBV7-2 and TRBJ1-1, the full variable domain reads GAGVSQSPSNKVTEKGKDVELRCDPISGHTALYWYRQSLGQGLEFLIYFQGNSAPDKSGLPSDRFSAERTGGSVSTLTIQRTQQEDSAVYLCASSLVGALNTEAFFGQGTRLTVV.

The chain is built from TRBV4-3 and TRBJ2-3; D unresolved. CDR3 length: 13 residues. V lost 0 bases to trimming and J lost 6 bases, with 7 bases between them. CDR1 and CDR2 from the germline V gene are LGHNA and YSLEER. The CDR3 DNA follows: TGCGCCAGCAGCCAAGACATCAGGGATACGCAGTATTTT. It translates to CASSQDIRDTQYF.

The chain carries TRBV2 and TRBJ2-7, with 10 nucleotides matching TRBD1. With V trimmed by 8 bases and J by 2 bases, 6 bases remained unmatched. The germline CDR1 and CDR2 sequences are SNHLY and FYNNEI. The CDR3 sequence is 14 residues long. CDR3 nucleotide sequence: TGTGCCAGCGGGGACAGGGGAACTCCCTACGAGCAGTACTTC. It specifies CASGDRGTPYEQYF.

The rearrangement joins TRBV6-6 to TRBJ1-2; 9 positions agree with TRBD1. Germline CDR1 and CDR2: MNHNY and SVGAGI (reference sequence). CDR3 length: 16 amino acids. J was trimmed by 8 bases and V by 5 bases; bases with no gene match: 15. The CDR3 DNA reads as TGTGCCAGCAGTGGGATCGGGACAGGGTTTTATGGAGGCTACACCTTC. The encoded protein is CASSGIGTGFYGGYTF.

The genes are TRBV19 and TRBJ2-5; possible D gene TRBD1, 7 bases. This CDR3 contains 15 residues. Deletions cut 0 bases from V and 4 bases from J, with 12 bases between. Germline values: CDR1 LNHDA, CDR2 SQIVND (reference sequence). The CDR3 reads CASSIDGGTAETQYF. The CDR3 region has the DNA TGTGCCAGTAGTATAGATGGGGGGACAGCAGAGACCCAGTACTTC.

The CDR3 is CASSHKGPEKLFF. For the CDR3, the DNA is TGTGCCAGCAGCCACAAGGGGCCTGAAAAACTGTTTTTT. V usage is TRBV5-6 and J usage is TRBJ1-4; possible D gene TRBD1, 5 bases. The ends were cut back, 4 bases at V and 7 bases at J, with 11 bases in the middle. Germline V CDR1 and CDR2: SGHDT, YYEEEE. The CDR3 length is 13 residues.

V and J are TRBV7-8 and TRBJ2-5; D not resolved. The J call is doubtful: the DNA matches TRBJ2-7 better. Looked up from germline, CDR1 is SGHVS and CDR2 is FQNEAQ. The CDR3 length is 14 residues. The CDR3 DNA reads TGTGCCAGCAGCTTGCTCCATCCCTCCTACGAGCAGTACTTC. This translates into CASSLLHPSYEQYF.